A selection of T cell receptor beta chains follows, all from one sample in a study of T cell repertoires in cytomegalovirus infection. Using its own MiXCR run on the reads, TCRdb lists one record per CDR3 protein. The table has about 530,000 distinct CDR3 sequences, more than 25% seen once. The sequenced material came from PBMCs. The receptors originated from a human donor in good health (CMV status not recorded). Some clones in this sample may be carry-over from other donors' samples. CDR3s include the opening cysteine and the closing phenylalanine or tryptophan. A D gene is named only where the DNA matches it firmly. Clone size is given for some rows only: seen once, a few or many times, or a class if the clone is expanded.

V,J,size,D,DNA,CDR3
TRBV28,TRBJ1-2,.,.,TGTGCCAGCAGGAACGCTATTCCCGGGAGCTATGGCTACACCTTC,CASRNAIPGSYGYTF
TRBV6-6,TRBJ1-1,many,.,TGTGCCAGCAGCAACAGGGAACACACTGAAGCTTTCTTT,CASSNREHTEAFF
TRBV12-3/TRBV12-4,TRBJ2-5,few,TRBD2,TGTGCCAGCAGTTTAAACGGCGGGAGCGGTGAGACCCAGTACTTC,CASSLNGGSGETQYF
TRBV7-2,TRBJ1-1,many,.,TGTGCCAGCAGCCTCGCGGGCACCGGGAACACTGAAGCTTTCTTT,CASSLAGTGNTEAFF
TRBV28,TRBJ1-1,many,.,TGTGCCAGCAGTATCCCAGGGCGGCAAATGAACACTGAAGCTTTCTTT,CASSIPGRQMNTEAFF
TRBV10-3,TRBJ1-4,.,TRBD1,TGTGCCATCGGGGACGCACAGGGGAATTCTGAAAAACTGTTTTTT,CAIGDAQGNSEKLFF
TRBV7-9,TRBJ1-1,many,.,TGTGCCAGCAGCCTAGGGTATGAAGCTTTCTTT,CASSLGYEAFF
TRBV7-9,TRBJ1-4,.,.,TGTGCCAGCAGCTATTCCAGTGAAAAACTGTTTTTT,CASSYSSEKLFF
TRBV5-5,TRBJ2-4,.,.,TGTGCCAGCAGCCCCGGACAGAGTTGGATTCAGTACTTC,CASSPGQSWIQYF
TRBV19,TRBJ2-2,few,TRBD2,TGTGCCAGTAGTATCTCAACTAGCGGCGGGGAGCTGTTTTTT,CASSISTSGGELFF
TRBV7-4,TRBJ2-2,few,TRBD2,TGTGCCAGCAGCGAAGGGAGGAGTCTAGCGGGAGAGCAGGCCGGGGAGCTGTTTTTT,CASSEGRSLAGEQAGELFF
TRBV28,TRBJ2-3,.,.,TGTGCCAGCAGTTGGGTTTTTACAGATACGCAGTATTTT,CASSWVFTDTQYF
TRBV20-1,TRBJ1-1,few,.,TGCAGTGCCCAACACGGGGTTAGAAGAAACACTGAAGCTTTCTTT,CSAQHGVRRNTEAFF
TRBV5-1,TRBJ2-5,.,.,TGCGCCAGCAGCTTATGGCCCCAAGAGACCCAGTACTTC,CASSLWPQETQYF
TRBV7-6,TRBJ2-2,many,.,TGTGCCAGCAGCTTAGTGGCTAGCCGGAACACCGGGGAGCTGTTTTTT,CASSLVASRNTGELFF
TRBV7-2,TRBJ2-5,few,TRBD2,TGTGCCAGCAGCTGGGGGGAGCGGGAAGTAGAGACCCAGTACTTC,CASSWGEREVETQYF
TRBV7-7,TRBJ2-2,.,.,TGTGCTAGCAGCTCGGCCACCGGGGAGCTGTTTTTT,CASSSATGELFF
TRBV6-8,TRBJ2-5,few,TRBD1,TGTGCCAGCAGTTACGGACAGGGTGTTCAGGAGACCCAGTACTTC,CASSYGQGVQETQYF
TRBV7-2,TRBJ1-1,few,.,TGTGCCAGCAGCCTCGATCTGAGAGCGAACACTGAAGCTTTCTTT,CASSLDLRANTEAFF
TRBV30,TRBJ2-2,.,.,TGTGCCTGGTGGGATACCGGGGAGCTGTTTTTT,CAWWDTGELFF
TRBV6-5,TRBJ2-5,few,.,TGTGCCAGCAGTTACATCAACAGCCAAGAGACCCAGTACTTC,CASSYINSQETQYF
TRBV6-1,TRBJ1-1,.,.,TGTGCCAGCAGTAGACTGGGACACCTAACCGGGGGAAACACTGAAGCTTTCTTT,CASSRLGHLTGGNTEAFF
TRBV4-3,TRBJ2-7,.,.,TGCGCCAGCAGCCAATGGGACGGCTACGAGCAGTACTTC,CASSQWDGYEQYF
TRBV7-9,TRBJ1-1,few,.,TGTGCCAGCAGCTTAGTGGGGGGGCTCTCTGAAGCTTTCTTT,CASSLVGGLSEAFF
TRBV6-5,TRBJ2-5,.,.,TGTGCCAGCAGTTACCCCAGGGGTGAGACCCAGTACTTC,CASSYPRGETQYF
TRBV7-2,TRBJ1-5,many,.,TGTGCCAGCAGCCCCATGGGGCTCGGCAATCAGCCCCAGCATTTT,CASSPMGLGNQPQHF
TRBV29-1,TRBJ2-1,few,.,TGCAGCGTTGAAGGTCGGACATACTCCTACAATGAGCAGTTCTTC,CSVEGRTYSYNEQFF
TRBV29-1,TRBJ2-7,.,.,TGCAGCGTTGAGCCTAGCGCAGGCTACGAGCAGTACTTC,CSVEPSAGYEQYF
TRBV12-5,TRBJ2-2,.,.,TGTGCGACACAGGGGAGGAACACCGGGGAGCTGGTTTTT,CATQGRNTGELVF
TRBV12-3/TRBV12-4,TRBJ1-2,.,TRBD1,TGTGCCAGCAGCGCCGGGACAGCGACGGACTATGGCTACACCTTC,CASSAGTATDYGYTF
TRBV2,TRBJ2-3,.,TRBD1,TGTGCCAGCAGTGAAAGAGGGGGCGCCCCTGGAGATACGCAGTATTTT,CASSERGGAPGDTQYF
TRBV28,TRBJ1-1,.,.,TGTGCCAGCAGTTTATCAGGGGTCACTGAAGCTTTCTTT,CASSLSGVTEAFF
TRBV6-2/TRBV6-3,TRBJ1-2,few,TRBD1,TGTGCCAGCAGAAACCGGGACAGGGACGGCTACACCTTC,CASRNRDRDGYTF
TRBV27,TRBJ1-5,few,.,TGTGCCAGCAGTTTATTTTGGGGTGACAATCAGCCCCAGCATTTT,CASSLFWGDNQPQHF
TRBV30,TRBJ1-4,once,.,TGTGCCTGGAGCGGCGGACGGTCAACTAATGAAAAACTGTTTTTT,CAWSGGRSTNEKLFF
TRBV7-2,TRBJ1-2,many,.,TGTGCCAGCAGCATTAGGGGTCGGGGCTACACCTTC,CASSIRGRGYTF
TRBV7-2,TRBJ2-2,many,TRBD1,TGTGCCAGCAGCTTAAGGGGGACAGGGAACGCCGGGGAGCTGTTTTTT,CASSLRGTGNAGELFF
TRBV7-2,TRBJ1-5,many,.,TGTGCCAGCAGCTCCAATAGCAATCAGCCCCAGCATTTT,CASSSNSNQPQHF
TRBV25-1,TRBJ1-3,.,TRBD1,TGTGCCAGCAGTGAACTACCGGGACAGGGGGCCGGTGGAAACACCATATATTTT,CASSELPGQGAGGNTIYF
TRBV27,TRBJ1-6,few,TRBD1,TGTGCCAGTCGACAGGGATGGTCACCCCTCCACTTT,CASRQGWSPLHF
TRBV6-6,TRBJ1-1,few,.,TGTGCCACCCGACTGGTAGGCAACACTGAAGCTTTCTTT,CATRLVGNTEAFF
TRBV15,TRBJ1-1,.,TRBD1,TGTGCCACCAGCATGTGGGGGACAGGGGCGTCTACGATGAACACTGAAGCTTTCTTT,CATSMWGTGASTMNTEAFF
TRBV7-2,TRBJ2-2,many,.,TGTGCCAGCAGCACTTACAGGGTTGACGGGGAGCTGTTTTTT,CASSTYRVDGELFF
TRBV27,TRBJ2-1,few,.,TGTGCCAGCAGTTTATTTGGGCCCTTTGACGATGAGCAGTTCTTC,CASSLFGPFDDEQFF
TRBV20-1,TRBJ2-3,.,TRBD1,TGCAGTGCTTGGGACAGCCGCACAGATACGCAGTATTTT,CSAWDSRTDTQYF
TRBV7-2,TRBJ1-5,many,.,TGTGCCAGCAGCTTAGAGTATCGTCAGCCCCAGCATTTT,CASSLEYRQPQHF
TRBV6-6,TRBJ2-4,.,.,TGTGCCAGCAGGACCAACAGAGATGGGGCCAAAAACATTCAGTACTTC,CASRTNRDGAKNIQYF
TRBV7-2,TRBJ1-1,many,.,TGTGCCAGCAGACCGAGGGTTAGGGACACTGAAGCTTTCTTT,CASRPRVRDTEAFF
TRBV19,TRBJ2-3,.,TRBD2,TGTGCCAGTAGTGGCGGGACTAGGGGTCCAGATACGCGGTATTTT,CASSGGTRGPDTRYF
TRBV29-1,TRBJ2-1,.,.,TGCAGCGTCCTTTCAAAATTCAATGAGCAGTTCTTC,CSVLSKFNEQFF
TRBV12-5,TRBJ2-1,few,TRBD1,TGTGCTAGTGGCTCTGGACAGGGAAACAATGAGCAGTTCTTC,CASGSGQGNNEQFF
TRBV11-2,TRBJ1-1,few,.,TGTGCCAGCAGTACAGCAGGGAATATGAACACTGAAGCTTTCTTT,CASSTAGNMNTEAFF
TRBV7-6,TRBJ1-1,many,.,TGTGCCAGCAGCTTATCAGGACGTGGGGACACTGAAGCTTTCTTT,CASSLSGRGDTEAFF
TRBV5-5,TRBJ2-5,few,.,TGTGCCAGCAGCCGGGACTTCGGCTTAGGGGAGACCCAGTACTTC,CASSRDFGLGETQYF